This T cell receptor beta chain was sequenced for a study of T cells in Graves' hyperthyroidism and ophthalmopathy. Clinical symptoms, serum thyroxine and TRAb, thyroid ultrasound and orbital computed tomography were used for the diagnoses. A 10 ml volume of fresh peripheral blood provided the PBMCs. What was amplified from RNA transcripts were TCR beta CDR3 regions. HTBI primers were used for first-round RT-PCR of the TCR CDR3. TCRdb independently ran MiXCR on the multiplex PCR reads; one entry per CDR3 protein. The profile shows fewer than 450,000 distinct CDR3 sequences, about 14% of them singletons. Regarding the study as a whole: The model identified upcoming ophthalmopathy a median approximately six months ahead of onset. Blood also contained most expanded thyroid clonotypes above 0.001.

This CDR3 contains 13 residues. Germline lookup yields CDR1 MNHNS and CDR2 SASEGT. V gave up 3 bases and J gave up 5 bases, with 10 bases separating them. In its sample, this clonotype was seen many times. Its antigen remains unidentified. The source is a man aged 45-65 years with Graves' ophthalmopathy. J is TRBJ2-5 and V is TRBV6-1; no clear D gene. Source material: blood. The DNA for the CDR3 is TGTGCCAGCAGTGAGGTAGCCCGGGAGACCCAGTACTTC. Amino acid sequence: CASSEVARETQYF.